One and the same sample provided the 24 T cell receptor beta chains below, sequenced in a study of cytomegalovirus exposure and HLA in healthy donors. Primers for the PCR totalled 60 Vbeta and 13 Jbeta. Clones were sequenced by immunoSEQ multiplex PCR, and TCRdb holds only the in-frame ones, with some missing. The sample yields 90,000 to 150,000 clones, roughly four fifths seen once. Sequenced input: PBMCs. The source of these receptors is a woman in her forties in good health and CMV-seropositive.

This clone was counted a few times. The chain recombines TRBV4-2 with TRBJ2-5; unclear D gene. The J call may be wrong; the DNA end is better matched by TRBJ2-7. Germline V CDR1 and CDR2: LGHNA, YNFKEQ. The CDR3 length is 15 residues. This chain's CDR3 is CASSQDGRKTYEQYF. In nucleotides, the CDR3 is TGTGCCAGCAGCCAAGATGGCAGGAAAACCTACGAGCAGTACTTC.

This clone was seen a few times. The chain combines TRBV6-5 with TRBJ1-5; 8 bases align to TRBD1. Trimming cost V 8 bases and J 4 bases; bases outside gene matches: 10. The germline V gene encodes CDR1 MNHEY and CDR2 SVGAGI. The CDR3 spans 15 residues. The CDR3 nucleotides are TGTGCCAGCGGGACAGACAGGGGCAGGAATCAGCCCCAGCATTTT. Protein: CASGTDRGRNQPQHF.

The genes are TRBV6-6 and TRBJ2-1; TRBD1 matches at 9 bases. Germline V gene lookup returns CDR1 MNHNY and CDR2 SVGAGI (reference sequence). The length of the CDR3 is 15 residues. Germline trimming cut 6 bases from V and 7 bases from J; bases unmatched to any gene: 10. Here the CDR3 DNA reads TGTGCCAGCAGACCCGACAGAGGACAGGGGAATGAGCAGTTCTTC. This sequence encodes CASRPDRGQGNEQFF.

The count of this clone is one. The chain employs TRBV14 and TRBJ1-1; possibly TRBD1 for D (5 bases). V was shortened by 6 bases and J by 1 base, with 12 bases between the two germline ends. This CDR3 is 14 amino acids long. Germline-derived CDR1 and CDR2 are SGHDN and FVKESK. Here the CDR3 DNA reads TGTGCCAGCAGTACAATTAGGGGGAACACTGAAGCTTTCTTT. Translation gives CASSTIRGNTEAFF.

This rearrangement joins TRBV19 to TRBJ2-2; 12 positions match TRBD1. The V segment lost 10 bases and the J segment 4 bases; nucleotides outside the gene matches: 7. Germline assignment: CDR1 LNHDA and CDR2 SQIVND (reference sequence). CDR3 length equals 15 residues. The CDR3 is CATKPGQGATGELFF. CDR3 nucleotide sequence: TGTGCCACAAAACCGGGACAGGGGGCCACCGGGGAGCTGTTTTTT.

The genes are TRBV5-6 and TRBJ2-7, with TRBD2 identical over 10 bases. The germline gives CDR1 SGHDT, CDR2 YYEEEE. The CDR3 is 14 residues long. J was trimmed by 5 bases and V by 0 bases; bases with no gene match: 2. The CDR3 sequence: CASSLGLAGDEQYF. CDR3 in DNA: TGTGCCAGCAGCTTGGGACTAGCGGGCGACGAGCAGTACTTC.

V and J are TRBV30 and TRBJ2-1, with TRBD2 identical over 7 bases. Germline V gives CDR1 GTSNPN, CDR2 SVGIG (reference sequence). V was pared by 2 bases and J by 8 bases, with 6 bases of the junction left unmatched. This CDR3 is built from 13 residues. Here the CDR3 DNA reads TGTGCCTGGAGTTACGGGGGGATGGATGAGCAGTTCTTC. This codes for CAWSYGGMDEQFF.

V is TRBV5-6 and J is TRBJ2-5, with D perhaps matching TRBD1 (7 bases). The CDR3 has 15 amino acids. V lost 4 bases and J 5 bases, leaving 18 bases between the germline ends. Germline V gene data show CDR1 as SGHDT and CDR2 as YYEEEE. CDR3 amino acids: CASSAVQGTRETQYF. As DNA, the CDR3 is TGTGCCAGCAGCGCCGTACAGGGGACTCGGGAGACCCAGTACTTC.

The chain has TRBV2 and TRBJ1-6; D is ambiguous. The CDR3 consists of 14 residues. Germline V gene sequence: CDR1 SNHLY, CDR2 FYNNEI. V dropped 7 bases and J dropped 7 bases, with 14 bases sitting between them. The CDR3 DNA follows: TGTGCCAGCATCAAAGCCGGGATCAATTCACCCCTCCACTTT. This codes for CASIKAGINSPLHF. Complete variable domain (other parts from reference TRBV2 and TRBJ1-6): EPEVTQTPSHQVTQMGQEVILRCVPISNHLYFYWYRQILGQKVEFLVSFYNNEISEKSEIFDDQFSVERPDGSNFTLKIRSTKLEDSAMYFCASIKAGINSPLHFGNGTRLTVT.

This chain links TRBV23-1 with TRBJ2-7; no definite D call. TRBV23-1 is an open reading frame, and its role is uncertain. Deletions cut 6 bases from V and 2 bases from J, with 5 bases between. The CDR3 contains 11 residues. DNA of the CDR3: TGCGCCAGCAGCCGTGCCTACGAGCAGTACTTC. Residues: CASSRAYEQYF.

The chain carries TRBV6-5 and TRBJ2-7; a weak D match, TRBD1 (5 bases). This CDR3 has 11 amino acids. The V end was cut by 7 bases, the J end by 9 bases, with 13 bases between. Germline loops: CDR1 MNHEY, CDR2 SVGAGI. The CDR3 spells CASTDRLVQYF. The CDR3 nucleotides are TGTGCCAGCACCGACAGACTGGTGCAGTACTTC.

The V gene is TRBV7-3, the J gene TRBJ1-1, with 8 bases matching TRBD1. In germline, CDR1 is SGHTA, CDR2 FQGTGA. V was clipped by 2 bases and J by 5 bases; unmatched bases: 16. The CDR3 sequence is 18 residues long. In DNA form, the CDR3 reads TGTGCCAGCAGCTTATTGGCAGGGGGCGCGGGGTTCGGTACTGAAGCTTTCTTT. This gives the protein CASSLLAGGAGFGTEAFF.

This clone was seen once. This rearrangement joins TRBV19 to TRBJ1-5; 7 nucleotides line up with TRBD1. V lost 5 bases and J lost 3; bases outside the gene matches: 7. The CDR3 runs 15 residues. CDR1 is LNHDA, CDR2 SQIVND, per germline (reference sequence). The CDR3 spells CASSLQGGYNQPQHF. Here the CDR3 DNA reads TGTGCCAGTAGTTTGCAGGGGGGATACAATCAGCCCCAGCATTTT.

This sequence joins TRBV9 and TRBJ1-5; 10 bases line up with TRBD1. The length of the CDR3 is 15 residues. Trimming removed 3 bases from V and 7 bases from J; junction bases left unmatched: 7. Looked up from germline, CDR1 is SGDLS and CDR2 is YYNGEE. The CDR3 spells CASSEGTGAGQPQHF. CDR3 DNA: TGTGCCAGCAGCGAAGGGACAGGGGCCGGGCAGCCCCAGCATTTT.

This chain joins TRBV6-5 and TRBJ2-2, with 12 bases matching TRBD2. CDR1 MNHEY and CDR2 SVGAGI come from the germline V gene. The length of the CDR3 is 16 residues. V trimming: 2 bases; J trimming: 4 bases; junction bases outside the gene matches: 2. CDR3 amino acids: CASSYRTSGATGELFF. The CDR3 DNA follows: TGTGCCAGCAGTTACCGGACTAGCGGGGCCACCGGGGAGCTGTTTTTT.

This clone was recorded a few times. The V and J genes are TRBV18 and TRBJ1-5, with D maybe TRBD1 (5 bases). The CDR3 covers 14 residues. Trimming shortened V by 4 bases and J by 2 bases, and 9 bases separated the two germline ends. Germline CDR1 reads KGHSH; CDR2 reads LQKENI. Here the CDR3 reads CASSRDSRNQPQHF. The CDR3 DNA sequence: TGTGCCAGCTCACGAGACAGTCGCAATCAGCCCCAGCATTTT.

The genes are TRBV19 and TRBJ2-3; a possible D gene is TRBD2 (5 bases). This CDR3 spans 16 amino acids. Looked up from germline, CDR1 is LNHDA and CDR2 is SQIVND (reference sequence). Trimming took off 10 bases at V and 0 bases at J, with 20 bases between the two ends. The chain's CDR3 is CATSPDPGFSTDTQYF. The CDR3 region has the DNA TGTGCCACCTCGCCGGATCCGGGATTTAGCACAGATACGCAGTATTTT.

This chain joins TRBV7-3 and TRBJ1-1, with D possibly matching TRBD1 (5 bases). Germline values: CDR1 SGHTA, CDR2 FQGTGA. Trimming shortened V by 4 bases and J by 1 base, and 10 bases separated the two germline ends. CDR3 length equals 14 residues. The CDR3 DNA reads TGTGCCAGCAGCTCTTCAACAGGGAACACTGAAGCTTTCTTT. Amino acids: CASSSSTGNTEAFF.

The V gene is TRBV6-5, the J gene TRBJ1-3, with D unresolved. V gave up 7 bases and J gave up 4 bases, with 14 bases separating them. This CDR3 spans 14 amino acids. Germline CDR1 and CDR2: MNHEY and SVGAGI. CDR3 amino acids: CASISPDSGNTIYF. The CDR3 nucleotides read TGTGCCAGCATTAGCCCGGATTCCGGAAACACCATATATTTT.

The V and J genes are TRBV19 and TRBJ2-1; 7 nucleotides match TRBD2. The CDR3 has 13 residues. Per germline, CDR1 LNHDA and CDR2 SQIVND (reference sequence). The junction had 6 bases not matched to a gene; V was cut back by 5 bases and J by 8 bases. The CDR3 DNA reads TGTGCCAGTAGTCCGTGGGAGGGGTATGAGCAGTTCTTC. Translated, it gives CASSPWEGYEQFF.

The CDR3 here is CASTRGGRRETQYF. The CDR3 DNA is TGTGCCAGTACCCGCGGAGGGCGGAGAGAGACCCAGTACTTC. This chain connects TRBV19 to TRBJ2-5, with TRBD2 as a possible D gene (6 bases). The CDR3 runs to 14 residues. Trimming left V 7 bases short and J 4 bases short, with 16 bases between. Germline V gives CDR1 LNHDA, CDR2 SQIVND (reference sequence).

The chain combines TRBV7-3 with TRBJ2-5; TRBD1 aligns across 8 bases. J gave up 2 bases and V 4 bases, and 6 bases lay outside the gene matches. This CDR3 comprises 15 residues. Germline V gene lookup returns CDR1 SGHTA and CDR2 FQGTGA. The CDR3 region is CASSSTGAKQETQYF. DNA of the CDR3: TGTGCCAGCAGCTCGACAGGGGCCAAGCAAGAGACCCAGTACTTC.

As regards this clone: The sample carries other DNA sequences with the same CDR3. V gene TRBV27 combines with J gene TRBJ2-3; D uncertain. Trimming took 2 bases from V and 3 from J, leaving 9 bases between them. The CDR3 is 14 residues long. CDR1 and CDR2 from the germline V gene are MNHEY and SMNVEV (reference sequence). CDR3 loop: CASSLGLRTDTQYF. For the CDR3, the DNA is TGTGCCAGCAGTTTAGGGTTGCGGACAGATACGCAGTATTTT.

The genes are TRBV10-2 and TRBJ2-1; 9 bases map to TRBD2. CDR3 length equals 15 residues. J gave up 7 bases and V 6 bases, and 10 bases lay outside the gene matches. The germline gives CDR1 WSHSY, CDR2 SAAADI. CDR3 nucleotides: TGCGCCAGCAGCGTTAGCGGGGGAAGGATTAATGAGCAGTTCTTC. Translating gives CASSVSGGRINEQFF.